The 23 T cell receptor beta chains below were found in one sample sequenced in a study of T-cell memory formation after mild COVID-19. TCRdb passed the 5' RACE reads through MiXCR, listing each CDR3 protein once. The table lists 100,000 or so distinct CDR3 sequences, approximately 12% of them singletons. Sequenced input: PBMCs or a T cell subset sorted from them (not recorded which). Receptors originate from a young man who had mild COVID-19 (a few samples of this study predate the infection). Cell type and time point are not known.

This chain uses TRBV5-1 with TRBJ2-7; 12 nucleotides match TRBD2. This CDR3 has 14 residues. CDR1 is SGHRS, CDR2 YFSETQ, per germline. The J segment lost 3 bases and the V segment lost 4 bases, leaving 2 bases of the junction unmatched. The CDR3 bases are TGCGCCAGCAGCCTACTAGCGGGGGGCTACGAGCAGTACTTC. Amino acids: CASSLLAGGYEQYF.

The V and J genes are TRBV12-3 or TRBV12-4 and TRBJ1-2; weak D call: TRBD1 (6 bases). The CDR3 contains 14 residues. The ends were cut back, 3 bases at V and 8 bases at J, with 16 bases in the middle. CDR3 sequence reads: CASSFVRTVIGYTF. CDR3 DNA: TGTGCCAGCAGTTTTGTTAGGACAGTTATAGGCTACACCTTC.

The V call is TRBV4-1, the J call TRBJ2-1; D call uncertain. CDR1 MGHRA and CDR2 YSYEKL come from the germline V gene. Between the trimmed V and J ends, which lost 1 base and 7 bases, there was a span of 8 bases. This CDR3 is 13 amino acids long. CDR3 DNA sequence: TGCGCCAGCAGCCAAGTTGGGGAAAATGAGCAGTTCTTC. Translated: CASSQVGENEQFF.

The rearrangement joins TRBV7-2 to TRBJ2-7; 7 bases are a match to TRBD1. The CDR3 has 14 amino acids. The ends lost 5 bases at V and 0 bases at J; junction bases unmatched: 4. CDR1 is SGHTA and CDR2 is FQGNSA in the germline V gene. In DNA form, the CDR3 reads TGTGCCAGCAGCCCCCGGGACAGCTCCTACGAGCAGTACTTC. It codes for CASSPRDSSYEQYF.

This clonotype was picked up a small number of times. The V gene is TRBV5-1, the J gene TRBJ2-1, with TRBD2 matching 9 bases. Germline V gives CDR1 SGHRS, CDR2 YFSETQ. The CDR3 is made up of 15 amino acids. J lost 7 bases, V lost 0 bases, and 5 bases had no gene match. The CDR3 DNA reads TGCGCCAGCAGCTTGGGACGCGGGGGGGCGAATGAGCAGTTCTTC. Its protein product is CASSLGRGGANEQFF.

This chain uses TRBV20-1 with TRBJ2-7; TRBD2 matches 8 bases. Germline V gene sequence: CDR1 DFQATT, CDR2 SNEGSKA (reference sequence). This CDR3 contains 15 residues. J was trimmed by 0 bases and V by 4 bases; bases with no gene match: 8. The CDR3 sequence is CSATREGRISYEQYF. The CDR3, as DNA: TGCAGTGCTACCCGGGAGGGGCGGATCTCCTACGAGCAGTACTTC.

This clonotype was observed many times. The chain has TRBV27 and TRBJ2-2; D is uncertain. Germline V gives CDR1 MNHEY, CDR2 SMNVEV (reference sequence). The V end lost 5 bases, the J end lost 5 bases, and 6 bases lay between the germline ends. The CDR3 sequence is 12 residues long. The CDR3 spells CASSLPTGELFF. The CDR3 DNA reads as TGTGCCAGCAGTCTCCCTACCGGGGAGCTGTTTTTT.

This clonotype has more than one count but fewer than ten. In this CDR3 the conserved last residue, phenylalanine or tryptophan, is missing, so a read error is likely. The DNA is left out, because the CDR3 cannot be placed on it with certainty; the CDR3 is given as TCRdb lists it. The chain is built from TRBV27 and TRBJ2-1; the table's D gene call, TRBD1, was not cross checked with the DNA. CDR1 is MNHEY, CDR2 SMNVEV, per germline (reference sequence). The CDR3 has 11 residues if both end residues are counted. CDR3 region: CASTDGTGVMY.

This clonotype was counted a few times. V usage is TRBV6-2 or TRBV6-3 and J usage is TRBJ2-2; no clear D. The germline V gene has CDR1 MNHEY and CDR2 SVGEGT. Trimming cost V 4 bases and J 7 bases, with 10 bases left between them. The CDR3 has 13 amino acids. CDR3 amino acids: CASSLSEIGELFF. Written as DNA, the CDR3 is TGTGCCAGCAGTTTGTCGGAGATCGGGGAGCTGTTTTTT.

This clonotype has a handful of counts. The CDR3 protein is CASSQDLRGNEQFF. CDR3 coding DNA: TGCGCCAGCAGCCAAGATCTGAGAGGCAATGAGCAGTTCTTC. This chain connects TRBV4-3 to TRBJ2-1; no reliable D call. The germline gives CDR1 LGHNA, CDR2 YSLEER. Trimming removed 0 bases from V and 6 bases from J, with 9 bases in between. The CDR3 runs to 14 residues.

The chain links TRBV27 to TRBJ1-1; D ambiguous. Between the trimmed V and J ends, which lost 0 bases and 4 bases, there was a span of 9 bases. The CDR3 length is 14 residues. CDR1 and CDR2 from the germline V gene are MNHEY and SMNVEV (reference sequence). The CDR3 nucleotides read TGTGCCAGCAGTTTATCAGGGTCGGGCACTGAAGCTTTCTTT. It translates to CASSLSGSGTEAFF.

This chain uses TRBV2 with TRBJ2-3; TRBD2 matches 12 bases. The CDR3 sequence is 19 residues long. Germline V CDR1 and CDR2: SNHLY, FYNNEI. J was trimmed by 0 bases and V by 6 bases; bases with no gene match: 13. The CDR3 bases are TGTGCCAGCAGGGTCCTAGCGGGGGGGCCGGGACCTAGCACAGATACGCAGTATTTT. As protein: CASRVLAGGPGPSTDTQYF. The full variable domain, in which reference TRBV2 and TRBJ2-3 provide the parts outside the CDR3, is EPEVTQTPSHQVTQMGQEVILRCVPISNHLYFYWYRQILGQKVEFLVSFYNNEISEKSEIFDDQFSVERPDGSNFTLKIRSTKLEDSAMYFCASRVLAGGPGPSTDTQYFGPGTRLTVL.

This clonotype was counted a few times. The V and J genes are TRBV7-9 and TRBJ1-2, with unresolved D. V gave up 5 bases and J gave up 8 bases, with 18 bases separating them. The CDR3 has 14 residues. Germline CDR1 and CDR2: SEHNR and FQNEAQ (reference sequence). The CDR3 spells CASSPPGSEYGYTF. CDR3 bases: TGTGCCAGCAGCCCCCCGGGGAGTGAATACGGCTACACCTTC.

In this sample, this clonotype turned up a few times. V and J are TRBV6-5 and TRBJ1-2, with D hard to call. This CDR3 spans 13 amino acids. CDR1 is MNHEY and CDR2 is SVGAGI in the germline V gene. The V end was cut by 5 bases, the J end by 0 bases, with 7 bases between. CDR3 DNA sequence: TGTGCCAGCAGTGACACAGCTAACTATGGCTACACCTTC. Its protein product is CASSDTANYGYTF.

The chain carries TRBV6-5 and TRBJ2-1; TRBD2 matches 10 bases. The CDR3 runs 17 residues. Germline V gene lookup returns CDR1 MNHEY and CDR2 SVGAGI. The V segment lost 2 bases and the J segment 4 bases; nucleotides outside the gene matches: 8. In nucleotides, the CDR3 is TGTGCCAGCAGTTACGGAATAGCGGGGGGTCATTACAATGAGCAGTTCTTC. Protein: CASSYGIAGGHYNEQFF.

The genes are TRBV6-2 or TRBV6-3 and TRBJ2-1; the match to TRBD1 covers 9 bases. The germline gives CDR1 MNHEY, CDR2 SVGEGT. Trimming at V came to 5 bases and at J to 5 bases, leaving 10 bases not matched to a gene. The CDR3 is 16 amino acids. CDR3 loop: CASSPLRDRVDNEQFF. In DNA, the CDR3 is TGTGCCAGCAGTCCCCTCCGGGACAGGGTGGACAATGAGCAGTTCTTC.

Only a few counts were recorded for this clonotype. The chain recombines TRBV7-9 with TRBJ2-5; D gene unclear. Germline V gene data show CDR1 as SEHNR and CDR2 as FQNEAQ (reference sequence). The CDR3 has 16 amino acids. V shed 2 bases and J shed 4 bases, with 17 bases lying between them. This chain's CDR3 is CASSLWFGSGLETQYF. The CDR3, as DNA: TGTGCCAGCAGCTTATGGTTCGGCAGTGGATTAGAGACCCAGTACTTC.

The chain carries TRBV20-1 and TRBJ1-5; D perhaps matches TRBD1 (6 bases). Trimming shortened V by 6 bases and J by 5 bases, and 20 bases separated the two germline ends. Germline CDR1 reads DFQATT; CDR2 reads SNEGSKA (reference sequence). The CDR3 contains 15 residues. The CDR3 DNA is TGCAGTGCCACCTCCTTGGACAGACCCGATCAGCCCCAGCATTTT. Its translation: CSATSLDRPDQPQHF.

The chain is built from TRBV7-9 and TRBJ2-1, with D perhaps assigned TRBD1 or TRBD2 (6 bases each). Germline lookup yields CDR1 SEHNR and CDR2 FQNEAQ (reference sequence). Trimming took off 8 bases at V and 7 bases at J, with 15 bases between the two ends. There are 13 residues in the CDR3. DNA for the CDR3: TGTGCCAGCTCCCGGGGGCCCTTAAATGAGCAGTTCTTC. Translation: CASSRGPLNEQFF. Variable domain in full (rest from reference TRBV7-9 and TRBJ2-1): DTGVSQNPRHKITKRGQNVTFRCDPISEHNRLYWYRQTLGQGPEFLTYFQNEAQLEKSRLLSDRFSAERPKGSFSTLEIQRTEQGDSAMYLCASSRGPLNEQFFGPGTRLTVL.

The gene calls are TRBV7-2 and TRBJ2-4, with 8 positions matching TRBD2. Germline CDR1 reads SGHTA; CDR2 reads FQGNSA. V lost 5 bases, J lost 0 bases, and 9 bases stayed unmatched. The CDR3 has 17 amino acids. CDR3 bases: TGTGCCAGCAGCATCCTTCTGGCGGGGGGAGCCAAAAACATTCAGTACTTC. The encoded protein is CASSILLAGGAKNIQYF.

The CDR3 sequence: CASSEWGTQYF. DNA for the CDR3: TGTGCCAGCAGTGAATGGGGCACGCAGTATTTT. V usage is TRBV6-6 and J usage is TRBJ2-3, with TRBD1 as a possible D gene (5 bases). V lost 5 bases and J lost 9, with 9 bases in between. Germline V gene sequence: CDR1 MNHNY, CDR2 SVGAGI (reference sequence). The CDR3 is 11 amino acids.

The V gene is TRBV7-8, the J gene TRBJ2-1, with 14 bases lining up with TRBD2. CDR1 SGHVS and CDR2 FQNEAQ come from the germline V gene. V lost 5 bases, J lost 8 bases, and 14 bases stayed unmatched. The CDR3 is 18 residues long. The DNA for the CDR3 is TGTGCCAGCAGCCATGCTAGGGGGACTAGCGGGGGTGGCTATGAGCAGTTCTTC. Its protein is CASSHARGTSGGGYEQFF. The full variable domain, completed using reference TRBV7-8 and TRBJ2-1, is GAGVSQSPRYKVAKRGQDVALRCDPISGHVSLFWYQQALGQGPEFLTYFQNEAQLDKSGLPSDRFFAERPEGSVSTLKIQRTQQEDSAVYLCASSHARGTSGGGYEQFFGPGTRLTVL.

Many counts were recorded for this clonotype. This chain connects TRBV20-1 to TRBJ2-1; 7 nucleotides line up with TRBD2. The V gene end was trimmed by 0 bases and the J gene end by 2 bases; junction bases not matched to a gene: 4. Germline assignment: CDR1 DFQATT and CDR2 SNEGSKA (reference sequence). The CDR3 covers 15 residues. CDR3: CSARDSAGAYNEQFF. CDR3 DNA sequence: TGCAGTGCTAGAGATTCGGCGGGAGCCTACAATGAGCAGTTCTTC.